One sample yielded the 10 T cell receptor beta chains listed below, sequenced in a study of shared clonotypes between healthy human individuals. Generated by immunoSEQ multiplex PCR, the TCRdb table keeps only in-frame clones and is missing some. The top ten clones hold around 0.47% of a sample with roughly 1,000,000 clones, more than 75% of them seen once. Sequenced material: memory CD4+ T cells from PBMCs. The subset is: CD45RA-negative fraction. The receptors originated from a man younger than 30 in good health. Some clones in this sample may be carry-over from other donors' samples.

The V call is TRBV19, the J call TRBJ1-1, with 8 bases fitting TRBD1. This CDR3 contains 16 residues. The junction had 11 bases not matched to a gene; V was cut back by 5 bases and J by 3 bases. Germline assignment: CDR1 LNHDA and CDR2 SQIVND (reference sequence). CDR3 region: CASSVHRGAGDTEAFF. CDR3 DNA: TGTGCCAGTAGTGTCCACAGGGGGGCGGGGGACACTGAAGCTTTCTTT.

Regarding this clone: Other nucleotide sequences from this sample produce the same CDR3. J is TRBJ1-1 and V is TRBV27; the D gene is possibly TRBD1 (5 bases). The CDR3 covers 13 residues. Trimming left V 2 bases short and J 4 bases short, with 8 bases between. The germline CDR1 and CDR2 sequences are MNHEY and SMNVEV (reference sequence). The DNA for the CDR3 is TGTGCCAGCAGTTTACGGGGGAGCACTGAAGCTTTCTTT. Translated: CASSLRGSTEAFF.

The chain carries TRBV6-6 and TRBJ2-7; the D gene is possibly TRBD1 (6 bases). The CDR3 has 14 residues. Trimming removed 7 bases at V and 3 bases at J, with 16 bases between. Per germline, CDR1 MNHNY and CDR2 SVGAGI (reference sequence). The CDR3 DNA sequence: TGTGCCAGCACCGCTCCGGGACAAAACTACGAGCAGTACTTC. As protein: CASTAPGQNYEQYF.

The chain is built from TRBV5-4 and TRBJ2-3; D not certain. The germline V and J ends were trimmed by 2 bases and 2 bases, with 9 bases remaining between them. This CDR3 region has 14 residues. Per germline, CDR1 SGHNT and CDR2 YYREEE (reference sequence). The CDR3 region is CASSLKMVTDTQYF. The CDR3 coding sequence is TGTGCCAGCAGCTTAAAAATGGTCACAGATACGCAGTATTTT. Full variable domain (rest looked up from reference TRBV5-4 and TRBJ2-3): ETGVTQSPTHLIKTRGQQVTLRCSSQSGHNTVSWYQQALGQGPQFIFQYYREEENGRGNFPPRFSGLQFPNYSSELNVNALELDDSALYLCASSLKMVTDTQYFGPGTRLTVL.

J is TRBJ2-3 and V is TRBV10-3; tentatively, D is TRBD2 (6 bases). Germline CDR1 is ENHRY and CDR2 is SYGVKD. The CDR3 has 14 residues. Trimming pared 6 bases from V and 0 bases from J, leaving 10 bases between. The DNA for the CDR3 is TGTGCCATCAGGGGCGGGGTAAGCACAGATACGCAGTATTTT. It encodes CAIRGGVSTDTQYF.

The chain carries TRBV6-1 and TRBJ2-7; D is uncertain. The CDR3 runs to 12 residues. Trimming shortened V by 7 bases and J by 1 base, and 8 bases separated the two germline ends. The germline CDR1 and CDR2 sequences are MNHNS and SASEGT. CDR3 region: CASIYRSYEQYF. CDR3 in DNA: TGTGCCAGCATTTACCGGTCCTACGAGCAGTACTTC.

The J gene is TRBJ2-1, the V gene TRBV2; D uncertain. Between the trimmed V and J ends, which lost 7 bases and 6 bases, there was a span of 16 bases. CDR1 and CDR2 from the germline V gene are SNHLY and FYNNEI. There are 14 residues in the CDR3. In nucleotides, the CDR3 is TGTGCCAGCACCCCCATCGGGTTTGGCAATGAGCAGTTCTTC. As protein: CASTPIGFGNEQFF.

There are a few counts of this clone. The chain is built from TRBV14 and TRBJ2-1, with 8 bases identical to TRBD2. CDR3 length: 16 amino acids. The germline V gene has CDR1 SGHDN and CDR2 FVKESK. The V gene end was trimmed by 6 bases and the J gene end by 9 bases; junction bases not matched to a gene: 16. CDR3: CASSRALAGGFGEQFF. Here the CDR3 DNA reads TGTGCCAGCAGTCGAGCTCTAGCGGGTGGCTTCGGTGAGCAGTTCTTC.

The V and J genes are TRBV18 and TRBJ1-5; TRBD1 might be the D (5 bases). The CDR3 has 15 amino acids. Trimming cost V 3 bases and J 3 bases, with 12 bases left between them. In germline, CDR1 is KGHSH, CDR2 LQKENI. As DNA, the CDR3 is TGTGCCAGCTCACCGCTCTCAGGGCCCAATCAGCCCCAGCATTTT. Its translation is CASSPLSGPNQPQHF.

The chain combines TRBV30 with TRBJ1-1; the D is unclear. Trimming cost V 2 bases and J 1 base, with 8 bases left between them. Germline assignment: CDR1 GTSNPN and CDR2 SVGIG (reference sequence). The CDR3 extends over 13 amino acids. As DNA, the CDR3 is TGTGCCTGGAGTCCGGACGCGAACACTGAAGCTTTCTTT. Encoded protein: CAWSPDANTEAFF.